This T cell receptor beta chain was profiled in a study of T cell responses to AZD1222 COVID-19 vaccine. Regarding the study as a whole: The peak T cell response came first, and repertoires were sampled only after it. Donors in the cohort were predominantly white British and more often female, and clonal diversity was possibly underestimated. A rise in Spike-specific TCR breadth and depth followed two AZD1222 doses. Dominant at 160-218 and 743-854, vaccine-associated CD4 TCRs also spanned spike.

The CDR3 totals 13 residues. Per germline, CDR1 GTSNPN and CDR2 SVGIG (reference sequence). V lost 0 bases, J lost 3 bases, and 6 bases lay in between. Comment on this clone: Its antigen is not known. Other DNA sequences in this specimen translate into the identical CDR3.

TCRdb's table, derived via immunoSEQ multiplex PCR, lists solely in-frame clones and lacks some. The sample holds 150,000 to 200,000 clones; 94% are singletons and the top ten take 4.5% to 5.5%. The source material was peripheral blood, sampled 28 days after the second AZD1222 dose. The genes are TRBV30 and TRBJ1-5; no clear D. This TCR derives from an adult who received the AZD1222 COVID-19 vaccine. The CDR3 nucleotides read TGTGCCTGGAGTGTACTATCCAATCAGCCCCAGCATTTT. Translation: CAWSVLSNQPQHF.